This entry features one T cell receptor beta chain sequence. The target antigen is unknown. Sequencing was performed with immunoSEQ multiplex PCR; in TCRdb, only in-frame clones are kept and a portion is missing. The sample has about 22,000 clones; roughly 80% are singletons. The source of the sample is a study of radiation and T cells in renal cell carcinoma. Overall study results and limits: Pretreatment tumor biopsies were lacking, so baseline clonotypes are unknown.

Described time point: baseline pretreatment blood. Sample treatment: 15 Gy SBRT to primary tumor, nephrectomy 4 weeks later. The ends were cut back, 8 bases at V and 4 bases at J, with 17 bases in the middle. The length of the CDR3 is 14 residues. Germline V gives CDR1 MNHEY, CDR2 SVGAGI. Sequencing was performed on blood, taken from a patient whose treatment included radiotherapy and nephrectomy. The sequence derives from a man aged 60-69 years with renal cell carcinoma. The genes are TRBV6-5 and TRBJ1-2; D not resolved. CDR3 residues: CASLGALNRYGYTF. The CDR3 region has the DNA TGTGCCAGCCTTGGAGCCCTAAACCGCTATGGCTACACCTTC.